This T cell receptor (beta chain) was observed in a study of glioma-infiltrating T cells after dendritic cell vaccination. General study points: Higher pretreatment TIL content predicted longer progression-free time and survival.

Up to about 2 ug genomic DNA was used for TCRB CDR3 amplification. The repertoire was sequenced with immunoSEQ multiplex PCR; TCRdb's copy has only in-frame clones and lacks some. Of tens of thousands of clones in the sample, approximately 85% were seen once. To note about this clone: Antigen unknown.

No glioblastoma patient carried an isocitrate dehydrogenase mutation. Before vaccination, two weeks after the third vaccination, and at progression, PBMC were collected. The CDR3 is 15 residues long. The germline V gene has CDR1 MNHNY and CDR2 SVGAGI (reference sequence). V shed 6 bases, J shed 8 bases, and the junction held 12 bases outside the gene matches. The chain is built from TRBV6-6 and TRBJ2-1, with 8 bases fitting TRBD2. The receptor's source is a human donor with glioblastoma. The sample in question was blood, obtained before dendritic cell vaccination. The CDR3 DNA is TGTGCCAGCAGCGATGGACTAGCCCCCGGGGATGAGCAGTTCTTC. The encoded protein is CASSDGLAPGDEQFF.